This TCR beta chain was sequenced during a study of blood T cells in healthy people across ages. To note about this clonotype: Its matching antigen is unknown.

Points from the study as a whole: In long-lived donors, naive CD4+ cell counts and diversity exceeded those of aged donors.

CDR1 is DFQATT, CDR2 SNEGSKA, per germline (reference sequence). The V segment lost 3 bases and the J segment 5 bases; nucleotides outside the gene matches: 11. The CDR3 is 16 amino acids. Sample-barcoded 5' priming and a J-beta primer mix drove a second PCR of roughly 6 to 12 cycles. TCRdb fed the 5' RACE reads into MiXCR, producing one record per CDR3 protein. The sample comprises 380,000 or so distinct CDR3 sequences, over 45% of which are singletons, and 50% to 65% rests with the top ten. This sequence joins TRBV20-1 and TRBJ2-5, with TRBD2 matching 11 bases. The sequencing sample was made of blood. This clonotype was sampled from a man aged 60-69 years in good health. The CDR3 nucleotides are TGCAGTGCTAGTCCCCCTAGCGGGGGGATGTTGGAGACCCAGTACTTC. Residues: CSASPPSGGMLETQYF.